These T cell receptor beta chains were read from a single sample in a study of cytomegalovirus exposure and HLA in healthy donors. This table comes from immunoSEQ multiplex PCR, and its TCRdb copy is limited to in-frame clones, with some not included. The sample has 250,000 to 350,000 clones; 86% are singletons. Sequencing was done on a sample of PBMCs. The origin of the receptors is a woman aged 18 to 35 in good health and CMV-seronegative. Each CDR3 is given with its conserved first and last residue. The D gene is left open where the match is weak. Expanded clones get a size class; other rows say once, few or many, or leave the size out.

DNA: TGTGCCAGCAGCTTAGCTACAGCCACTTCTGGAAACACCATATATTTT; CDR3: CASSLATATSGNTIYF; V: TRBV7-2; size: few; D: NA; J: TRBJ1-3
DNA: TGTGCCAGCACTACTAGCGGGAGGGATGAGCAGTTCTTC; CDR3: CASTTSGRDEQFF; V: TRBV28; size: NA; D: TRBD2; J: TRBJ2-1
DNA: TGTGCCAGCAGCTCTAGGGGGGGGACCTACGAGCAGTACTTC; CDR3: CASSSRGGTYEQYF; V: TRBV7-2; size: NA; D: NA; J: TRBJ2-7
DNA: TGTGCCAGCAGCTTACTCAGGTCTAGCGGAAACTACAATGAGCAGTTCTTC; CDR3: CASSLLRSSGNYNEQFF; V: TRBV11-2; size: NA; D: TRBD2; J: TRBJ2-1
DNA: TGTGCCTGGAAGGTTGCGTGGCGGGAGCTAGTAGGGCAGTACTTC; CDR3: CAWKVAWRELVGQYF; V: TRBV30; size: NA; D: TRBD2; J: TRBJ2-7
DNA: TGTGCCAGCAGCCCTCGGGGGGTCTCCTACAATGAGCAGTTCTTC; CDR3: CASSPRGVSYNEQFF; V: TRBV7-2; size: NA; D: TRBD2; J: TRBJ2-1
DNA: TGTGCCAGCACTCTCGAGGGTTACGAGCAGTACTTC; CDR3: CASTLEGYEQYF; V: TRBV28; size: NA; D: NA; J: TRBJ2-7
DNA: TGTGCCAGCAGCTTGTGGGCCTCCTACGAGCAGTACTTC; CDR3: CASSLWASYEQYF; V: TRBV5-4; size: NA; D: NA; J: TRBJ2-7
DNA: TGCGCCAGCAGCCAAGAAGTGACAGAAATGAACACTGAAGCTTTCTTT; CDR3: CASSQEVTEMNTEAFF; V: TRBV4-3; size: many; D: NA; J: TRBJ1-1
DNA: TGCGCCAGCAGCCCCATTGCGGGAGGGGCCTACGAGCAGTACTTC; CDR3: CASSPIAGGAYEQYF; V: TRBV4-1; size: NA; D: TRBD2; J: TRBJ2-7
DNA: TGTGCCAGCAGTTTCCTATTACAGGGGGTAACTAATGAAAAACTGTTTTTT; CDR3: CASSFLLQGVTNEKLFF; V: TRBV27; size: once; D: TRBD1; J: TRBJ1-4
DNA: TGTGCCAGCAACAAGGGGCAGGGGAATGAAAAACTGTTTTTT; CDR3: CASNKGQGNEKLFF; V: TRBV2; size: NA; D: NA; J: TRBJ1-4
DNA: TGTGCCAGCAGCTTATCGGGACTTCTCACCGGGGAGCTGTTTTTT; CDR3: CASSLSGLLTGELFF; V: TRBV7-2; size: once; D: NA; J: TRBJ2-2
DNA: TGTGCCAGCAGTTACGGGACTCCCGGGAGCGGCGAGACCCAGTACTTC; CDR3: CASSYGTPGSGETQYF; V: TRBV6-5; size: NA; D: NA; J: TRBJ2-5
DNA: TGTGCCAGCAGCTCGGACAGCTACTACGAGCAGTACTTC; CDR3: CASSSDSYYEQYF; V: TRBV7-9; size: NA; D: NA; J: TRBJ2-7
DNA: TGTGCCAGTGGGGGCCTTAGCTATGAGCAGTTCTTC; CDR3: CASGGLSYEQFF; V: TRBV19; size: NA; D: NA; J: TRBJ2-1
DNA: TGTGCCAGCAGTTTATCTCCCAGCGGGGTCAACGAGCAGTACTTC; CDR3: CASSLSPSGVNEQYF; V: TRBV28; size: NA; D: TRBD2; J: TRBJ2-7
DNA: TGTGCCAGCAGCACCAGGACTAGCGGCACCTACGAGCAGTACTTC; CDR3: CASSTRTSGTYEQYF; V: TRBV5-4; size: NA; D: TRBD2; J: TRBJ2-7
DNA: TGTGCCAGCAGAACAGGGTTTGGGGCCAACGTCCTGACTTTC; CDR3: CASRTGFGANVLTF; V: TRBV6-1; size: once; D: NA; J: TRBJ2-6
DNA: TGTGCCAGCTCCTTGGGACTAAATGACAATGAGCAGTTCTTC; CDR3: CASSLGLNDNEQFF; V: TRBV18; size: once; D: TRBD2; J: TRBJ2-1
DNA: TGTGCCAGCAGCCCGCAGGGGGCAACAGATACGCAGTATTTT; CDR3: CASSPQGATDTQYF; V: TRBV7-3; size: NA; D: TRBD1; J: TRBJ2-3
DNA: TGCGCCAGCAGCCCCCCCTGGGCGGGGAGCAAAGAGACCCAGTACTTC; CDR3: CASSPPWAGSKETQYF; V: TRBV5-1; size: NA; D: NA; J: TRBJ2-5
DNA: TGTGCCAGCTCACCACCCGCGAGGGAGACGTACGAGCAGTACTTC; CDR3: CASSPPARETYEQYF; V: TRBV18; size: NA; D: NA; J: TRBJ2-7
DNA: TGTGCCAGCAGCTTATCGGTTACGGACACCGGGGAGCTGTTTTTT; CDR3: CASSLSVTDTGELFF; V: TRBV7-2; size: NA; D: NA; J: TRBJ2-2
DNA: TGTGCCAGCAGTTTATCGCTGCGGAGTTCCTACAATGAGCAGTTCTTC; CDR3: CASSLSLRSSYNEQFF; V: TRBV27; size: NA; D: NA; J: TRBJ2-1
DNA: TGCGCCAGTACCACCGGGACAGGGGGAGGTGAAGCTTTCTTT; CDR3: CASTTGTGGGEAFF; V: TRBV5-1; size: NA; D: TRBD1; J: TRBJ1-1
DNA: TGTGCCAGCAGCTTGGACAGCGGTTATGGCTACACCTTC; CDR3: CASSLDSGYGYTF; V: TRBV5-4; size: NA; D: NA; J: TRBJ1-2
DNA: TGCGCCAGCAGCAAGACTAGCGGCAGGCTGGTCTCCTACGAGCAGTACTTC; CDR3: CASSKTSGRLVSYEQYF; V: TRBV5-1; size: NA; D: TRBD2; J: TRBJ2-7
DNA: TGTGCCAGCAGCCGAACCCTGACAGGAACTAATGGCTACACCTTC; CDR3: CASSRTLTGTNGYTF; V: TRBV14; size: few; D: NA; J: TRBJ1-2
DNA: TGTGCCAGCACCACCAGAGGGACAGGGGGCGATCGGTACTTC; CDR3: CASTTRGTGGDRYF; V: TRBV27; size: NA; D: TRBD1; J: TRBJ2-7
DNA: TGTGCCAGTAGTGAGGACCCGGGACTTCACCAAGAGACCCAGTACTTC; CDR3: CASSEDPGLHQETQYF; V: TRBV19; size: NA; D: NA; J: TRBJ2-5
DNA: TGTGCCAGCTTCGGCGGTCTGAACACTGAAGCTTTCTTT; CDR3: CASFGGLNTEAFF; V: TRBV6-6; size: NA; D: NA; J: TRBJ1-1
DNA: TGTGCCAGCAGCTGGAGGGGGGGGGCCGATCAGCCCCAGCATTTT; CDR3: CASSWRGGADQPQHF; V: TRBV7-2; size: NA; D: NA; J: TRBJ1-5
DNA: TGTGCCAGCAGCGAGGGGACAGTCAGCAATCAGCCCCAGCATTTT; CDR3: CASSEGTVSNQPQHF; V: TRBV9; size: NA; D: TRBD1; J: TRBJ1-5
DNA: TGTGCCAGCAGGCCTAGCACTAGCGGGAGTACCTACGAGCAGTACTTC; CDR3: CASRPSTSGSTYEQYF; V: TRBV2; size: NA; D: TRBD2; J: TRBJ2-7
DNA: TGTGCCAGCAGTACGCCTCGGACAGGGGGTCTTGATGGCTACACCTTC; CDR3: CASSTPRTGGLDGYTF; V: TRBV6-6; size: NA; D: TRBD1; J: TRBJ1-2
DNA: TGTGCCATCCGTCCTAGCGGGATCTACGAGCAGTACTTC; CDR3: CAIRPSGIYEQYF; V: TRBV10-3; size: NA; D: TRBD2; J: TRBJ2-7
DNA: TGCGCCAGCAGCCAAGGCGATAGCGGCCGCGTGGCAGATACGCAGTATTTT; CDR3: CASSQGDSGRVADTQYF; V: TRBV4-3; size: NA; D: NA; J: TRBJ2-3
DNA: TGTGCCAGCAGCTTAGAGGGAAGGGGCAGCAATCAGCCCCAGCATTTT; CDR3: CASSLEGRGSNQPQHF; V: TRBV7-9; size: NA; D: NA; J: TRBJ1-5
DNA: TGTGCCAGCAGTTTACACTCTGGGGCCAACGTCCTGACTTTC; CDR3: CASSLHSGANVLTF; V: TRBV27; size: NA; D: NA; J: TRBJ2-6
DNA: TGTGCCAGCAGCTTTCAGGAATCCTACGAGCAGTACTTC; CDR3: CASSFQESYEQYF; V: TRBV11-1; size: NA; D: NA; J: TRBJ2-7
DNA: TGTGCCAGCAGCCCTGGGGGCCAGCGGGGCCCCTACACCGGGGAGCTGTTTTTT; CDR3: CASSPGGQRGPYTGELFF; V: TRBV5-4; size: NA; D: NA; J: TRBJ2-2
DNA: TGCGCCAGCAGCCTAGCAGCAGGGGGCGCGAACACTGAAGCTTTCTTT; CDR3: CASSLAAGGANTEAFF; V: TRBV4-3; size: NA; D: TRBD1; J: TRBJ1-1
DNA: TGTGCCAGCAGCTTGGAACTAGCGGGAGTTGACGGGGAGCTGTTTTTT; CDR3: CASSLELAGVDGELFF; V: TRBV5-6; size: NA; D: TRBD2; J: TRBJ2-2
DNA: TGTGCCAGCAGTTTAGGGCAGGGTGGCAATCAGCCCCAGCATTTT; CDR3: CASSLGQGGNQPQHF; V: TRBV28; size: few; D: NA; J: TRBJ1-5